These 30 T cell receptor beta chains were all obtained from the same sample, sequenced in a study of cytomegalovirus exposure and HLA in healthy donors. With 60 Vbeta and 13 Jbeta primers, the PCR was carried out. Generated by immunoSEQ multiplex PCR, the TCRdb table keeps only in-frame clones and is missing some. The data hold about 180,000 clones, with approximately 84% observed a single time. Sequencing was performed on PBMCs. The receptors derive from a girl between 5 and 17 years old in good health and CMV-seropositive.

The genes are TRBV6-1 and TRBJ2-2; no firm D call. The V gene lost 10 bases and the J gene lost 8 bases, with 17 bases spanning the gap. The CDR3 covers 13 residues. The germline V gene has CDR1 MNHNS and CDR2 SASEGT. In DNA, the CDR3 is TGTGCCAACGAGTACGGAGCTACTGGGGAGCTGTTTTTT. The encoded protein is CANEYGATGELFF.

This clone was detected only once. The J gene is TRBJ1-1, the V gene TRBV5-1; TRBD1 matches at 8 bases. Trimming cost V 2 bases and J 8 bases; bases outside gene matches: 5. The CDR3 contains 13 residues. Germline V gene sequence: CDR1 SGHRS, CDR2 YFSETQ. The CDR3, as DNA: TGCGCCAGCAGCTTTAGGACAGGGAACGAAGCTTTCTTT. The encoded protein is CASSFRTGNEAFF.

The chain links TRBV5-1 to TRBJ2-7; TRBD2 matches 9 bases. The V and J ends lost 4 bases and 7 bases, in that order; junction bases with no gene match: 15. The germline gives CDR1 SGHRS, CDR2 YFSETQ. This CDR3 has 16 residues. The CDR3 here is CASSGTPSGTPWEQYF. In DNA, the CDR3 is TGCGCCAGCAGCGGAACGCCTAGCGGGACCCCGTGGGAGCAGTACTTC.

This sequence joins TRBV4-3 and TRBJ2-5; 10 bases match TRBD1. Germline loops: CDR1 LGHNA, CDR2 YSLEER. The CDR3 is made up of 16 amino acids. V shed 1 base, J shed 4 bases, and the junction held 6 bases outside the gene matches. The CDR3 nucleotides are TGCGCCAGCAGCCAAGGACCGGACAGGGGGATAGAGACCCAGTACTTC. This encodes CASSQGPDRGIETQYF.

This clone showed up just once. V usage is TRBV5-6 and J usage is TRBJ2-1; 8 bases fit TRBD1. The CDR3 runs 16 residues. Per the germline V gene, CDR1 is SGHDT and CDR2 is YYEEEE. V lost 4 bases, J lost 3 bases, and 9 bases stayed unmatched. DNA for the CDR3: TGTGCCAGCAGCGAGCCGGGACAGGCTAGCTACAATGAGCAGTTCTTC. As protein: CASSEPGQASYNEQFF.

The chain couples TRBV19 to TRBJ2-3, with TRBD1 matching over 8 bases. The V gene end was trimmed by 1 base and the J gene end by 3 bases; junction bases not matched to a gene: 3. CDR1 is LNHDA, CDR2 SQIVND, per germline (reference sequence). This CDR3 comprises 15 residues. CDR3 bases: TGTGCCAGTAGTATAGGGCAGGGGGCTACAGATACGCAGTATTTT. It translates to CASSIGQGATDTQYF.

There are a few counts of this clone. V usage is TRBV11-2 and J usage is TRBJ1-6; D is unclear. There are 14 residues in the CDR3. V lost 6 bases and J lost 6, with 12 bases in between. Germline lookup yields CDR1 SGHAT and CDR2 FQNNGV. The CDR3 reads CASSATVTNSPLHF. The DNA of the CDR3 is TGTGCCAGCAGTGCGACTGTTACTAATTCACCCCTCCACTTT.

CDR3 sequence reads: CSVEVSGSSYNEQFF. In DNA form, the CDR3 reads TGCAGCGTTGAAGTGAGCGGGAGCTCCTACAATGAGCAGTTCTTC. The chain links TRBV29-1 to TRBJ2-1, with 8 bases aligning to TRBD2. The CDR3 consists of 15 residues. The germline V gene encodes CDR1 SQVTM and CDR2 ANQGSEA. V lost 1 base, J lost 0 bases, and 2 bases stayed unmatched.

The chain employs TRBV2 and TRBJ2-2, with D uncertain. V was trimmed by 3 bases and J by 5 bases, leaving 10 bases between them. The germline V gene has CDR1 SNHLY and CDR2 FYNNEI. This CDR3 is built from 14 residues. The CDR3: CASSDEYLTGELFF. The CDR3 DNA is TGTGCCAGCAGTGATGAGTATTTAACCGGGGAGCTGTTTTTT. The variable domain in full, completed from reference TRBV2 and TRBJ2-2, reads EPEVTQTPSHQVTQMGQEVILRCVPISNHLYFYWYRQILGQKVEFLVSFYNNEISEKSEIFDDQFSVERPDGSNFTLKIRSTKLEDSAMYFCASSDEYLTGELFFGEGSRLTVL.

This chain uses TRBV7-9 with TRBJ2-5, with 11 bases fitting TRBD2. Trimming at V came to 2 bases and at J to 4 bases, leaving 3 bases not matched to a gene. CDR3 length: 15 residues. CDR1 and CDR2 from the germline V gene are SEHNR and FQNEAQ (reference sequence). Here the CDR3 reads CASSLTSGRPETQYF. The DNA of the CDR3 is TGTGCCAGCAGCTTAACTAGCGGGAGACCAGAGACCCAGTACTTC.

The chain employs TRBV5-5 and TRBJ2-7; D gene ambiguous. CDR3 length: 14 amino acids. The V gene's germline CDR1 is SGHKS and CDR2 YYEKEE (reference sequence). V lost 6 bases and J 3 bases, leaving 16 bases between the germline ends. CDR3 coding DNA: TGTGCCAGCACCCCCATTAGTTCAGGCTACGAGCAGTACTTC. This gives the protein CASTPISSGYEQYF. The whole variable domain, remainder taken from reference TRBV5-5 and TRBJ2-7, is DAGVTQSPTHLIKTRGQQVTLRCSPISGHKSVSWYQQVLGQGPQFIFQYYEKEERGRGNFPDRFSARQFPNYSSELNVNALLLGDSALYLCASTPISSGYEQYFGPGTRLTVT.

This CDR3 reads CASSLFSTGELFF. The CDR3 bases are TGTGCCAGCAGTTTATTTTCTACCGGGGAGCTGTTTTTT. J is TRBJ2-2 and V is TRBV27; the D is unclear. The CDR3 length is 13 residues. Germline V gene lookup returns CDR1 MNHEY and CDR2 SMNVEV (reference sequence). V was clipped by 1 base and J by 5 bases, with 5 bases between them.

This chain uses TRBV6-1 with TRBJ2-7, with 12 positions matching TRBD2. V lost 0 bases, J lost 2 bases, and 8 bases stayed unmatched. The germline V gene has CDR1 MNHNS and CDR2 SASEGT. CDR3 length: 18 amino acids. The CDR3 loop is CASSEAKLAGGLPYEQYF. The CDR3 bases are TGTGCCAGCAGTGAAGCCAAACTAGCGGGAGGCCTCCCCTACGAGCAGTACTTC.

This chain connects TRBV6-5 to TRBJ1-1; 12 bases align to TRBD1. This CDR3 has 14 amino acids. The germline gives CDR1 MNHEY, CDR2 SVGAGI. The V gene end was trimmed by 7 bases and the J gene end by 9 bases; junction bases not matched to a gene: 9. The CDR3 spells CASTAGTGGVKAFF. The CDR3, as DNA: TGTGCCAGCACCGCAGGGACAGGGGGCGTTAAAGCTTTCTTT.

In its sample, this clone was seen a few times. This chain joins TRBV5-1 and TRBJ2-3; TRBD1 might be the D (5 bases). Trimming removed 4 bases at V and 12 bases at J, with 15 bases between. The germline V gene has CDR1 SGHRS and CDR2 YFSETQ. CDR3 length: 12 residues. This CDR3 reads CASSEDKPRQYF. CDR3 bases: TGCGCCAGCAGCGAGGACAAACCCCGTCAGTATTTT. Looking up the rest from reference TRBV5-1 and TRBJ2-3 gives the full variable domain: KAGVTQTPRYLIKTRGQQVTLSCSPISGHRSVSWYQQTPGQGLQFLFEYFSETQRNKGNFPGRFSGRQFSNSRSEMNVSTLELGDSALYLCASSEDKPRQYFGPGTRLTVL.

This clone has only a few counts. The V and J genes are TRBV4-2 and TRBJ1-5; 8 bases align to TRBD1. Germline CDR1 and CDR2: LGHNA and YNFKEQ. The CDR3 runs 16 residues. The V segment lost 0 bases and the J segment 3 bases; nucleotides outside the gene matches: 4. CDR3 DNA sequence: TGTGCCAGCAGCCAAGATACAGGGGGATTCAATCAGCCCCAGCATTTT. Translated: CASSQDTGGFNQPQHF.

This chain connects TRBV7-9 to TRBJ2-7; 8 bases are shared with TRBD1. The CDR3 runs 17 residues. After removal of 4 bases from V and 2 bases from J, the junction contained 13 bases not matched to a gene. Germline CDR1 is SEHNR and CDR2 is FQNEAQ (reference sequence). CDR3 bases: TGTGCCAGCAGCTGGTCCTACAGGGGGTCCTCACCCTACGAGCAGTACTTC. Its protein is CASSWSYRGSSPYEQYF.

The chain uses TRBV6-1 and TRBJ2-7; the D gene is possibly TRBD2 (6 bases). The V end lost 2 bases, the J end lost 1 base, and 18 bases lay between the germline ends. This CDR3 is 17 amino acids long. The germline V gene has CDR1 MNHNS and CDR2 SASEGT. CDR3 DNA: TGTGCCAGCAGTGAAACAATCCCAAAGGACTATTCCTACGAGCAGTACTTC. Translating it yields CASSETIPKDYSYEQYF.

This clone was seen once. This chain's CDR3 is CASSFQGAGTEAFF. CDR3 DNA: TGCGCCAGCAGCTTTCAGGGGGCCGGCACTGAAGCTTTCTTT. The rearrangement uses TRBV5-1 and TRBJ1-1, with 8 bases fitting TRBD1. CDR3 length equals 14 residues. With V trimmed by 2 bases and J by 4 bases, 4 bases remained unmatched. Germline V CDR1 and CDR2: SGHRS, YFSETQ.

This chain uses TRBV19 with TRBJ1-5, with 8 bases identical to TRBD1. From germline, CDR1 is LNHDA and CDR2 SQIVND (reference sequence). V lost 1 base, J lost 6 bases, and 5 bases stayed unmatched. The CDR3 is 15 amino acids. The CDR3 region has the DNA TGTGCCAGTAGTATAGCGGACAGGGCTTTTCAGCCCCAGCATTTT. Protein product: CASSIADRAFQPQHF. The full variable domain, completed using reference TRBV19 and TRBJ1-5, is DGGITQSPKYLFRKEGQNVTLSCEQNLNHDAMYWYRQDPGQGLRLIYYSQIVNDFQKGDIAEGYSVSREKKESFPLTVTSAQKNPTAFYLCASSIADRAFQPQHFGDGTRLSIL.

This clone appeared a few times. V gene TRBV5-6 combines with J gene TRBJ1-1, with D maybe TRBD1 (6 bases). V dropped 10 bases and J dropped 8 bases, with 24 bases sitting between them. CDR1 and CDR2 from the germline V gene are SGHDT and YYEEEE. The CDR3 length is 14 residues. The CDR3 sequence is CASRFGGNLKEAFF. CDR3 in DNA: TGTGCCTCGCGCTTTGGGGGCAATTTAAAGGAAGCTTTCTTT.

Concerning this clone itself: One junction end disagrees with the germline gene, perhaps due to a read error. The rearrangement joins TRBV7-3 to TRBJ2-7, with TRBD1 matching 7 bases. This CDR3 spans 12 amino acids. Germline V lookup: CDR1 SGHTA, CDR2 FQGTGA. In nucleotides, the CDR3 is TGTGCCAGCAGCTTAGACCAAAGACAGGGCCACTTC. Its translation: CASSLDQRQGHF.

V and J are TRBV5-6 and TRBJ1-6, with D possibly being TRBD1 (5 bases). The ends were cut back, 2 bases at V and 6 bases at J, with 12 bases in the middle. The CDR3 is 15 residues long. Germline lookup yields CDR1 SGHDT and CDR2 YYEEEE. CDR3 in amino acids: CASSFTGEGNSPLHF. The CDR3, as DNA: TGTGCCAGCAGCTTTACGGGGGAGGGTAATTCACCCCTCCACTTT.

DNA for the CDR3: TGCGCCAGCAGCCCGGGACAGAACACAGATACGCAGTATTTT. This translates into CASSPGQNTDTQYF. The chain couples TRBV5-1 to TRBJ2-3; 7 positions match TRBD1. Germline-derived CDR1 and CDR2 are SGHRS and YFSETQ. V shed 4 bases and J 2 bases; nucleotides not matched to a gene: 4. The CDR3 contains 14 residues.

V gene TRBV11-2 combines with J gene TRBJ1-4; no clear D. The germline gives CDR1 SGHAT, CDR2 FQNNGV. V shed 0 bases and J shed 10 bases, with 6 bases lying between them. The CDR3 covers 12 residues. CDR3 amino acids: CASSLDGRKLFF. In DNA form, the CDR3 reads TGTGCCAGCAGCTTAGATGGCAGAAAACTGTTTTTT.

The chain joins TRBV6-1 to TRBJ1-1; 7 bases map to TRBD1. The J segment lost 11 bases and the V segment lost 5 bases, leaving 5 bases of the junction unmatched. Per the germline V gene, CDR1 is MNHNS and CDR2 is SASEGT. The CDR3 covers 11 residues. The CDR3 reads CASSSTGVAFF. The CDR3 DNA sequence: TGTGCCAGCAGTTCTACAGGGGTGGCTTTCTTT.

V is TRBV19 and J is TRBJ2-6; a possible D gene is TRBD1 (5 bases). V was trimmed by 7 bases and J by 1 base, leaving 17 bases between them. Per germline, CDR1 LNHDA and CDR2 SQIVND (reference sequence). The CDR3 is 17 residues long. The CDR3 region is CASTLGRGASGANVLTF. DNA for the CDR3: TGTGCCAGTACTCTTGGAAGGGGCGCATCTGGGGCCAACGTCCTGACTTTC. The entire variable domain, with the rest obtained from reference TRBV19 and TRBJ2-6, is as follows: DGGITQSPKYLFRKEGQNVTLSCEQNLNHDAMYWYRQDPGQGLRLIYYSQIVNDFQKGDIAEGYSVSREKKESFPLTVTSAQKNPTAFYLCASTLGRGASGANVLTFGAGSRLTVL.

This chain connects TRBV29-1 to TRBJ2-7; possible D gene TRBD1, 6 bases. The CDR3 runs to 17 residues. Germline V gives CDR1 SQVTM, CDR2 ANQGSEA. Here the CDR3 reads CPCKGGKRRQDCHEQYF. DNA of the CDR3: TGCCCCTGCAAAGGCGGAAAACGGAGACAGGACTGCCACGAGCAGTACTTC.

This clone has more than one count but fewer than ten. This rearrangement joins TRBV7-8 to TRBJ1-5; D not resolved. CDR1 and CDR2 (germline): SGHVS, FQNEAQ. The CDR3 contains 14 residues. V was cut by 1 base and J by 0 bases, with 4 bases left in between. CDR3 sequence: CASSLDRSNQPQHF. The CDR3 bases are TGTGCCAGCAGCTTAGATCGTAGCAATCAGCCCCAGCATTTT.

This rearrangement joins TRBV13 to TRBJ1-1; TRBD1 matches 7 bases. This CDR3 spans 13 amino acids. J gave up 7 bases and V 3 bases, and 5 bases lay outside the gene matches. The germline gives CDR1 PRHDT, CDR2 FYEKMQ (reference sequence). The CDR3 sequence is CASSFRGRFEAFF. The CDR3 DNA reads as TGTGCCAGCAGCTTTAGGGGGCGATTTGAAGCTTTCTTT. Complete variable domain (other parts from reference TRBV13 and TRBJ1-1): AAGVIQSPRHLIKEKRETATLKCYPIPRHDTVYWYQQGPGQDPQFLISFYEKMQSDKGSIPDRFSAQQFSDYHSELNMSSLELGDSALYFCASSFRGRFEAFFGQGTRLTVV.